This T cell receptor (beta chain) was documented in a study of blood T cells in healthy people across ages. Together with a sample-barcoded 5' primer, a J-beta primer mix was included in a second PCR lasting 7 to 11 cycles. A single record per CDR3 protein comes from TCRdb applying MiXCR to the 5' RACE reads. The sample lists 550,000 to 600,000 distinct CDR3 sequences, 25% to 30% occurring once. The germline CDR1 and CDR2 sequences are MNHEY and SMNVEV (reference sequence). V trimming: 10 bases; J trimming: 4 bases; junction bases outside the gene matches: 16. This CDR3 has 17 residues. PBMCs numbering at least 7 million were isolated per sample. Findings of the study overall: Investigators treated diversity estimates from one million T cells as underestimates. Naive CD4+ cells and diversity were both higher in long-lived donors than in aged donors. While age rose, TCR beta diversity per million T cells dropped in a roughly linear way.

As regards this clonotype: Antigen unknown.

The genes are TRBV27 and TRBJ2-2; 9 nucleotides agree with TRBD1. This receptor was taken from a woman in her sixties or seventies in good health. The sample consisted of blood. The CDR3 DNA sequence: TGTGCCACCAGCCTCGTACAGGGGGCGCGGGGCACCGGGGAGCTGTTTTTT. Translated: CATSLVQGARGTGELFF.